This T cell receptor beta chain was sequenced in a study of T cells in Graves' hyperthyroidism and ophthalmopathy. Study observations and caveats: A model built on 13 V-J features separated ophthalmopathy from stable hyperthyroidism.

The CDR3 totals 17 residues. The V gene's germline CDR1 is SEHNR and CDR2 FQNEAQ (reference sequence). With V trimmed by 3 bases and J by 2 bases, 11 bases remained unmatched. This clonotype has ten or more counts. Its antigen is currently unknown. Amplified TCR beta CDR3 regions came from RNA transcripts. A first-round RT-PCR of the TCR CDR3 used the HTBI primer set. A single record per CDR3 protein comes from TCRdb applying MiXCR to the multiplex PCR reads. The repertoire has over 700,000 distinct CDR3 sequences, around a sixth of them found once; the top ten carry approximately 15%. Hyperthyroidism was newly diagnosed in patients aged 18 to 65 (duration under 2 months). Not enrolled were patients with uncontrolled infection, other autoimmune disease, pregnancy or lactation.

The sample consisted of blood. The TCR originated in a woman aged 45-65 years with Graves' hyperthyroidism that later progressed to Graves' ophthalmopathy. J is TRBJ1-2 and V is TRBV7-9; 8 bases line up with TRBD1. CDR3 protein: CASSFVPTGDENYGYTF. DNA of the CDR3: TGTGCCAGCAGCTTTGTGCCGACAGGGGACGAGAACTATGGCTACACCTTC.